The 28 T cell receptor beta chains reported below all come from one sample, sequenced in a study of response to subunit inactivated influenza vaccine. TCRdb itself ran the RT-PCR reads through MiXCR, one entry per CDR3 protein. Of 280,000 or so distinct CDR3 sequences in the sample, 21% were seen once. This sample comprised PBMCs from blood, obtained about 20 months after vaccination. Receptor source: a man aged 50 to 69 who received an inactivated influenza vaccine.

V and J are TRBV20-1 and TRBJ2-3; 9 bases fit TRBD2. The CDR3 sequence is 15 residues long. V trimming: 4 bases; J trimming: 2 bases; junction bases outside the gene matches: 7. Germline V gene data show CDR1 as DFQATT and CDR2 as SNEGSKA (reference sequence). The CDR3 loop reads CSATSGAKITDTQYF. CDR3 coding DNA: TGCAGTGCTACTAGCGGGGCGAAAATCACAGATACGCAGTATTTT.

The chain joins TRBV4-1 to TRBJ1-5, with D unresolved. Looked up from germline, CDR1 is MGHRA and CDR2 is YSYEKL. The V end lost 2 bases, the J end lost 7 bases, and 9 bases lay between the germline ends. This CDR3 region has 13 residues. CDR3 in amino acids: CASSQQYKQPQHF. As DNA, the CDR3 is TGCGCCAGCAGCCAACAATACAAACAGCCCCAGCATTTT.

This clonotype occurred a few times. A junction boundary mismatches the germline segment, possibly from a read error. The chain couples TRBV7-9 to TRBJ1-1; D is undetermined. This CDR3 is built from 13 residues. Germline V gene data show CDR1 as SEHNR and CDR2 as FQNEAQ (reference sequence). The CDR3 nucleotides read TGTGCCAGCAACTTAGGTATTGAAACTGAAGCTTTCTTT. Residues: CASNLGIETEAFF.

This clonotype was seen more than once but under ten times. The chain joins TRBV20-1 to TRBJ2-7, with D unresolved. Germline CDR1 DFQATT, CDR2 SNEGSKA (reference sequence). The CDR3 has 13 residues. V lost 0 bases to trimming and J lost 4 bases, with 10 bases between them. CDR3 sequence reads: CSARDGGTYEQYF. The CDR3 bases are TGCAGTGCTAGAGATGGTGGAACATACGAGCAGTACTTC.

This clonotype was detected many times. The CDR3 DNA reads TGTGCCAGCAGTACGCGATTCCGGGACAGGGGATTAAATCAGCCCCAGCATTTT. It translates to CASSTRFRDRGLNQPQHF. This rearrangement joins TRBV6-2 or TRBV6-3 to TRBJ1-5, with 10 bases matching TRBD1. Trimming took 5 bases from V and 4 from J; bases not matched to a gene: 14. Germline V gene data show CDR1 as MNHEY and CDR2 as SVGEGT. The CDR3 totals 18 residues.

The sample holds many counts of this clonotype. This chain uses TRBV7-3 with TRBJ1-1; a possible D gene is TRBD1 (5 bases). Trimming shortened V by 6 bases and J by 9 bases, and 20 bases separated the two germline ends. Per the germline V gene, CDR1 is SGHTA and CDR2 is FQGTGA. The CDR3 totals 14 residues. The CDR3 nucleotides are TGTGCCAGCAGACAAGGGGACTCGGATCGTCAAGCTTTCTTT. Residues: CASRQGDSDRQAFF.

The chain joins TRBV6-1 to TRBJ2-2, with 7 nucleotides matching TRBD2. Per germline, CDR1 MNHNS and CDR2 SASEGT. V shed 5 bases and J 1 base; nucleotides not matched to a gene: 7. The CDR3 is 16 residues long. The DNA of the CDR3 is TGTGCCAGCAGTCCATGGGGAGGGAAGAACACCGGGGAGCTGTTTTTT. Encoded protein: CASSPWGGKNTGELFF.

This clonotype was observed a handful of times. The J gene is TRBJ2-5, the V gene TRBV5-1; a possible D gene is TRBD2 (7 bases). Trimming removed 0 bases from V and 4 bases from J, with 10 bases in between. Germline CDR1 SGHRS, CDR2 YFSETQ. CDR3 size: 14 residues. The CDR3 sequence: CASSLDREGETQYF. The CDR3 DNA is TGCGCCAGCAGCTTGGACAGGGAGGGAGAGACCCAGTACTTC.

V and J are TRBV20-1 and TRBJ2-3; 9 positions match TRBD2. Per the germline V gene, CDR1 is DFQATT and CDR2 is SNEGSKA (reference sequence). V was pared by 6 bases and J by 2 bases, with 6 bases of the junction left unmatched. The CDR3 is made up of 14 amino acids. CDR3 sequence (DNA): TGCAGTGCAAATAGCGGGAGTCACACAGATACGCAGTATTTT. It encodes CSANSGSHTDTQYF.

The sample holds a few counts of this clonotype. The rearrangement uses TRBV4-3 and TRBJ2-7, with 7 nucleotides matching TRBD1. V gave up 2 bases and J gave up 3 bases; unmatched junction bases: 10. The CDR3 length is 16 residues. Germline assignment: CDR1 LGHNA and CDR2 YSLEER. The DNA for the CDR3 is TGCGCCAGCAGCCAAAACTACGGGGACAGAAGCTACGAGCAGTACTTC. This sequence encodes CASSQNYGDRSYEQYF.

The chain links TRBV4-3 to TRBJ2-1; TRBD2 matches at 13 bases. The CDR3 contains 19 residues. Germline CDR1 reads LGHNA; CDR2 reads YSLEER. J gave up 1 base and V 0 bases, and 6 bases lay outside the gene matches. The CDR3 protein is CASSQELAGGFYSYNEQFF. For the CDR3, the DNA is TGCGCCAGCAGCCAAGAACTAGCGGGGGGGTTCTATTCCTACAATGAGCAGTTCTTC.

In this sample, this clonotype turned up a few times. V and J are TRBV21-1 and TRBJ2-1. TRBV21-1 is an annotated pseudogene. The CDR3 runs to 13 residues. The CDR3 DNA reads TGTGCCAGCAGCACCGACATATACAATGAGCAGTTCTTC. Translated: CASSTDIYNEQFF.

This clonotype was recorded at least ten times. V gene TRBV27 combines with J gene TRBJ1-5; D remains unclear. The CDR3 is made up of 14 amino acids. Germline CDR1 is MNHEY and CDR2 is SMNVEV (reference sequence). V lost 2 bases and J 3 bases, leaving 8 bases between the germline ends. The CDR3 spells CASSLGPYNQPQHF. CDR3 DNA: TGTGCCAGCAGTTTAGGGCCCTACAATCAGCCCCAGCATTTT.

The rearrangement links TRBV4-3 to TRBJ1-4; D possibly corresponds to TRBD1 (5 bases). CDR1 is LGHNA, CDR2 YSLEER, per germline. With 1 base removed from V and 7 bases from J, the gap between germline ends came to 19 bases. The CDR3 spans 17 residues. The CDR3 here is CASSQVPRGQRVEKLFF. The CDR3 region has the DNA TGCGCCAGCAGCCAAGTCCCGAGGGGCCAGCGGGTTGAAAAACTGTTTTTT.

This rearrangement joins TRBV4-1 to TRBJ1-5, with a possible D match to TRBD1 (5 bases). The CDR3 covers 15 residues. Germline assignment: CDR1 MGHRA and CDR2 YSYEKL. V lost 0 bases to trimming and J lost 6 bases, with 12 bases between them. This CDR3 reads CASSQDQGWSQPQHF. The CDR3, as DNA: TGCGCCAGCAGCCAAGATCAGGGTTGGAGTCAGCCCCAGCATTTT.

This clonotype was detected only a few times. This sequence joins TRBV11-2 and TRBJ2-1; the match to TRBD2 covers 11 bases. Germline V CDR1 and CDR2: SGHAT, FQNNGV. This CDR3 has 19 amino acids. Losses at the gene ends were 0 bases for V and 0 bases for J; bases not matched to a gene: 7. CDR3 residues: CASSLDSTSGVSSYNEQFF. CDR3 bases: TGTGCCAGCAGCTTAGACTCGACTAGCGGGGTTAGCTCCTACAATGAGCAGTTCTTC.

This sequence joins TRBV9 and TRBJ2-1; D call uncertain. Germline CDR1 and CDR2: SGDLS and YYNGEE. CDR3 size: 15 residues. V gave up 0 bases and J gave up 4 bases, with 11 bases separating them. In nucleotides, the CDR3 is TGTGCCAGCAGCGTAGGGCTTGACTTGTACAATGAGCAGTTCTTC. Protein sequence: CASSVGLDLYNEQFF.

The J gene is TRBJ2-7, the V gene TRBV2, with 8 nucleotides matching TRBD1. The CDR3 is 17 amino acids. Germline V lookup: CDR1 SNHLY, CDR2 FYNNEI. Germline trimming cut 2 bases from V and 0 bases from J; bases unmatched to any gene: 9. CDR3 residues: CASSEFGDRLTSYEQYF. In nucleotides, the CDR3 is TGTGCCAGCAGTGAATTTGGGGACAGGCTGACCTCCTACGAGCAGTACTTC.

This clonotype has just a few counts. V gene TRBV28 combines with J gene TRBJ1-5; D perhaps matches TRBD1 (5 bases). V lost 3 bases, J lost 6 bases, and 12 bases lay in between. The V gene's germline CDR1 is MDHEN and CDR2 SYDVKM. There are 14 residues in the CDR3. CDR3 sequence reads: CASSFQGMGQPQHF. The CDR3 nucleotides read TGTGCCAGCAGTTTTCAGGGTATGGGTCAGCCCCAGCATTTT.

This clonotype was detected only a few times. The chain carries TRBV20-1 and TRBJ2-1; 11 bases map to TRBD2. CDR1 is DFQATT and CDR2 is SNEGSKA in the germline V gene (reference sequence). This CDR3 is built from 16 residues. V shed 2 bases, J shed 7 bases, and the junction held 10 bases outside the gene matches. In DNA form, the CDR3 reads TGCAGTGCTAGATTGACGACTAGCGGGATGTCTAATGAGCAGTTCTTC. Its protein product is CSARLTTSGMSNEQFF.

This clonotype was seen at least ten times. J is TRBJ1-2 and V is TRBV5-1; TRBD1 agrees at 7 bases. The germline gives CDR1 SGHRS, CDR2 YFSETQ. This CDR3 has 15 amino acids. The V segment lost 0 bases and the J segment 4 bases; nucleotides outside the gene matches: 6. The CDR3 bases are TGCGCCAGCAGCTTGGCCCTCCGGGACAGCTATGGCTACACCTTC. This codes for CASSLALRDSYGYTF.

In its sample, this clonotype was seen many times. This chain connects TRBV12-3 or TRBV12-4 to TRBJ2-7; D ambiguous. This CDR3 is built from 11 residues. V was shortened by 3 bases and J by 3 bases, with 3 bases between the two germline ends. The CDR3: CASSFGYEQYF. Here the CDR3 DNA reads TGTGCCAGCAGTTTTGGCTACGAGCAGTACTTC.

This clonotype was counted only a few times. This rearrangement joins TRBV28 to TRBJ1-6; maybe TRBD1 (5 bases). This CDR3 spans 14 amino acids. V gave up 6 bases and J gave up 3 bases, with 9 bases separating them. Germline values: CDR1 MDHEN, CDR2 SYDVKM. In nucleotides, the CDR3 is TGTGCCAGCAGAATCGGACACTATAATTCACCCCTCCACTTT. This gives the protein CASRIGHYNSPLHF.

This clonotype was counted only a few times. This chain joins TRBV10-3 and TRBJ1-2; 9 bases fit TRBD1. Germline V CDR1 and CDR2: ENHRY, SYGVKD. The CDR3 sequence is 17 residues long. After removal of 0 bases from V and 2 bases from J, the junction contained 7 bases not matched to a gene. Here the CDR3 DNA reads TGTGCCATCAGTGAGTCTGGCGGGACAGGGAGCAACTATGGCTACACCTTC. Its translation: CAISESGGTGSNYGYTF.

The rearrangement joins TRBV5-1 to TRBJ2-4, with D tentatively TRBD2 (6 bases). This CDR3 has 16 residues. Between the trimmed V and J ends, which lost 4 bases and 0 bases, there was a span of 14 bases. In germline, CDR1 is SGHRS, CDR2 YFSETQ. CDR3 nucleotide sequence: TGCGCCAGCAGCCCGGGACTTCATATAGCCAAAAACATTCAGTACTTC. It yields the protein CASSPGLHIAKNIQYF. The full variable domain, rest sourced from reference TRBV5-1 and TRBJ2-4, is KAGVTQTPRYLIKTRGQQVTLSCSPISGHRSVSWYQQTPGQGLQFLFEYFSETQRNKGNFPGRFSGRQFSNSRSEMNVSTLELGDSALYLCASSPGLHIAKNIQYFGAGTRLSVL.

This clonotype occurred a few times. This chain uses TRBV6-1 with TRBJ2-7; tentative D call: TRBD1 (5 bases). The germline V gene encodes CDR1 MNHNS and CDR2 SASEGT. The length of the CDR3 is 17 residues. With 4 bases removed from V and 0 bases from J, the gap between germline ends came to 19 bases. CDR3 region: CASSGPRKDKSSYEQYF. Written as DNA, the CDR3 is TGTGCCAGCAGTGGGCCGAGGAAGGACAAGAGCTCCTACGAGCAGTACTTC.

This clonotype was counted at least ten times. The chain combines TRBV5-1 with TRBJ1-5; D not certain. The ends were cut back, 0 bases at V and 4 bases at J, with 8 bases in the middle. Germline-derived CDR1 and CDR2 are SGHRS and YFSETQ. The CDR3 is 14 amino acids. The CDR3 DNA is TGCGCCAGCAGCTTGGGTTCCGGAAATCAGCCCCAGCATTTT. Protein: CASSLGSGNQPQHF. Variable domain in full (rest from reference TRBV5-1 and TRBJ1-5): KAGVTQTPRYLIKTRGQQVTLSCSPISGHRSVSWYQQTPGQGLQFLFEYFSETQRNKGNFPGRFSGRQFSNSRSEMNVSTLELGDSALYLCASSLGSGNQPQHFGDGTRLSIL.

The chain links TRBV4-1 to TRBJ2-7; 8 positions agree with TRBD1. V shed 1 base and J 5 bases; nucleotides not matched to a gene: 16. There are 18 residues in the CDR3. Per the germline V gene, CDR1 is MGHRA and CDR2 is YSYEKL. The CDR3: CASSQVPFGRGRIDEQYF. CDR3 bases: TGCGCCAGCAGCCAAGTACCCTTCGGCAGGGGGCGAATAGACGAGCAGTACTTC.